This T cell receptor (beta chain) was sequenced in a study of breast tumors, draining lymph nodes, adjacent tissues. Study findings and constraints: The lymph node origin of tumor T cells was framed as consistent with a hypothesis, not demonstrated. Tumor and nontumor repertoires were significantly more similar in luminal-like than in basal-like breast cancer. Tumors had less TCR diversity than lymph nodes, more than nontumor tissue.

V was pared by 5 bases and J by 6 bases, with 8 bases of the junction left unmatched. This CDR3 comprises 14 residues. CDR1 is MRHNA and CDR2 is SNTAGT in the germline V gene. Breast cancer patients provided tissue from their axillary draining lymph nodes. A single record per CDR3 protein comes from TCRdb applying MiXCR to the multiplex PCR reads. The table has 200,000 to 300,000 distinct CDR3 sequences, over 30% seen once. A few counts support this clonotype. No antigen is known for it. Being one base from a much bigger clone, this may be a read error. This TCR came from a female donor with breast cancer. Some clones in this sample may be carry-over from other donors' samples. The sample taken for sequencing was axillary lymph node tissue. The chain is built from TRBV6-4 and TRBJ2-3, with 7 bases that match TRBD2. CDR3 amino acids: CASSQGLEVDTQYF. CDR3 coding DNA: TGTGCCAGCAGTCAAGGACTAGAAGTCGATACGCAGTATTTT.